Listed here are 17 T cell receptor beta chains from one sample, sequenced in a study of vaccination and CD4 T cells after COVID-19. Specified time point: late sampling 161 to 241 days after vaccination in a few convalescent patients. Treatment in this sample: roughly 10-day PBMC culture with coronavirus spike peptide pools or control peptides (ViraFEST assay). Their cognate antigens are unknown. Cultured CD4+ T cell DNA underwent sequencing with the Oncomine TCR Beta short-read assay. TCRdb re-called the PCR reads through MiXCR, storing one row per CDR3 protein. The sample shows about 24,000 distinct CDR3 sequences, around 30% of them seen only once. Sequenced here: CD4+ T cells from blood, cultured in vitro, sampled about 7 months after SARS-CoV-2 vaccination. The source is a human donor who had recovered from COVID-19.

The V and J genes are TRBV5-4 and TRBJ2-7; weak D call: TRBD2 (6 bases). CDR3 length: 15 amino acids. The ends were cut back, 3 bases at V and 9 bases at J, with 22 bases in the middle. CDR1 and CDR2 from the germline V gene are SGHNT and YYREEE (reference sequence). CDR3 loop: CASSSGGGEEVVQYF. In DNA, the CDR3 is TGTGCCAGCAGCTCGGGTGGAGGGGAGGAAGTTGTGCAGTACTTC.

The chain couples TRBV7-2 to TRBJ2-5; D may be TRBD2 (5 bases). V was cut by 1 base and J by 1 base, with 10 bases left in between. CDR1 is SGHTA, CDR2 FQGNSA, per germline. This CDR3 contains 15 residues. For the CDR3, the DNA is TGTGCCAGCAGCTTAGGAGGGATCACCCAAGAGACCCAGTACTTC. The encoded protein is CASSLGGITQETQYF.

The chain has TRBV6-1 and TRBJ2-1; 8 bases match TRBD2. Germline V gene data show CDR1 as MNHNS and CDR2 as SASEGT. The CDR3 spans 13 residues. V shed 7 bases and J 5 bases; nucleotides not matched to a gene: 4. CDR3 residues: CASTPGGDNEQFF. The CDR3 nucleotides read TGTGCCAGCACCCCCGGGGGGGACAATGAGCAGTTCTTC.

This rearrangement joins TRBV27 to TRBJ2-1, with 11 bases that match TRBD2. V lost 5 bases to trimming and J lost 8 bases; unmatched junction nucleotides: 14. CDR3 length equals 17 residues. CDR1 MNHEY and CDR2 SMNVEV come from the germline V gene (reference sequence). The CDR3 loop is CASSPDYSGRAEDEQFF. The CDR3 DNA reads TGTGCCAGCAGTCCCGATTATAGCGGGAGGGCCGAGGATGAGCAGTTCTTC.

This clonotype has only a few counts. The chain employs TRBV20-1 and TRBJ2-2; D not resolved. The CDR3 sequence is 13 residues long. Germline lookup yields CDR1 DFQATT and CDR2 SNEGSKA (reference sequence). V dropped 3 bases and J dropped 6 bases, with 11 bases sitting between them. The CDR3 region has the DNA TGCAGTGCTAGGGACGTGGGTTCCGGGGAGCTGTTTTTT. Protein product: CSARDVGSGELFF.

The V gene is TRBV7-3, the J gene TRBJ2-1; D might be TRBD2 (6 bases). Trimming removed 5 bases at V and 9 bases at J, with 17 bases between. Germline CDR1 and CDR2: SGHTA and FQGTGA. The CDR3 loop spans 14 amino acids. CDR3 DNA: TGTGCCAGCAGCCCCGTCGGGACTGATGGTGAGCAGTTCTTC. This codes for CASSPVGTDGEQFF.

This clonotype was counted a few times. As DNA, the CDR3 is TGCAGTGCGGAAACGGACAGAGACGGCTACACCTTC. This gives the protein CSAETDRDGYTF. J is TRBJ1-2 and V is TRBV20-1, with a possible D match to TRBD1 (6 bases). The CDR3 runs 12 residues. The V and J ends lost 6 bases and 8 bases respectively, with 16 bases between them. Germline loops: CDR1 DFQATT, CDR2 SNEGSKA (reference sequence).

The V gene is TRBV20-1, the J gene TRBJ2-2; no clear D. The ends were cut back, 5 bases at V and 0 bases at J, with 13 bases in the middle. The germline CDR1 and CDR2 sequences are DFQATT and SNEGSKA (reference sequence). The length of the CDR3 is 15 residues. CDR3 nucleotide sequence: TGCAGTGCTCCGACAAGGACCTCGAACACCGGGGAGCTGTTTTTT. Translation gives CSAPTRTSNTGELFF.

This clonotype came up a few times. The V call is TRBV7-3, the J call TRBJ2-2; D is unclear. Germline V gene data show CDR1 as SGHTA and CDR2 as FQGTGA. There are 15 residues in the CDR3. The germline V and J ends were trimmed by 0 bases and 4 bases, with 9 bases remaining between them. The CDR3 sequence: CASSLTRPGTGELFF. The CDR3 nucleotides read TGTGCCAGCAGCTTAACCCGACCGGGCACCGGGGAGCTGTTTTTT.

The DNA for the CDR3 is TGTGCCAGCAGACATCGGACTGAAGAGACCCAGTACTTC. Encoded protein: CASRHRTEETQYF. This rearrangement joins TRBV7-9 to TRBJ2-5; D is perhaps TRBD2 (5 bases). This CDR3 comprises 13 residues. Trimming removed 6 bases from V and 3 bases from J, with 11 bases in between. Per germline, CDR1 SEHNR and CDR2 FQNEAQ (reference sequence).

V gene TRBV24-1 combines with J gene TRBJ2-2; D tentatively fits TRBD1 or TRBD2 (5 bases each). Germline CDR1 and CDR2: KGHDR and SFDVKD. CDR3 length: 17 amino acids. V lost 9 bases, J lost 1 base, and 20 bases lay in between. In nucleotides, the CDR3 is TGTGCCACCTTACCTAACCTCCGGGACGGGAACACCGGGGAGCTGTTTTTT. Its translation: CATLPNLRDGNTGELFF.

In this sample, this clonotype turned up a few times. The J gene is TRBJ2-5, the V gene TRBV28, with 9 bases identical to TRBD2. Germline values: CDR1 MDHEN, CDR2 SYDVKM. V shed 5 bases, J shed 4 bases, and the junction held 11 bases outside the gene matches. The CDR3 covers 16 residues. CDR3 loop: CASSPRDWRGGETQYF. For the CDR3, the DNA is TGTGCCAGCAGTCCTAGAGATTGGCGGGGGGGAGAGACCCAGTACTTC. The full variable domain, with the rest looked up from reference TRBV28 and TRBJ2-5, is DVKVTQSSRYLVKRTGEKVFLECVQDMDHENMFWYRQDPGLGLRLIYFSYDVKMKEKGDIPEGYSVSREKKERFSLILESASTNQTSMYLCASSPRDWRGGETQYFGPGTRLLVL.

This clonotype was found a few times. The chain employs TRBV6-5 and TRBJ1-6, with a weak D call TRBD1 (5 bases). Germline loops: CDR1 MNHEY, CDR2 SVGAGI. Trimming shortened V by 2 bases and J by 0 bases, and 11 bases separated the two germline ends. CDR3 length: 17 amino acids. The CDR3 sequence: CASSYLKGSSYNSPLHF. The CDR3 DNA is TGTGCCAGCAGTTACCTTAAGGGGAGCTCCTATAATTCACCCCTCCACTTT.

This clonotype ranks as medium-sized (0.01 to 0.1%). The chain recombines TRBV7-9 with TRBJ2-7; TRBD2 might be the D (6 bases). The CDR3 loop spans 15 amino acids. The germline V and J ends were trimmed by 5 bases and 5 bases, with 19 bases remaining between them. In germline, CDR1 is SEHNR, CDR2 FQNEAQ (reference sequence). The CDR3 reads CASSRYPSVVDEQYF. CDR3 in DNA: TGTGCCAGCAGCAGATATCCTAGCGTAGTAGACGAGCAGTACTTC.

This clonotype was observed a few times. This chain links TRBV27 with TRBJ1-1, with D unresolved. Trimming pared 0 bases from V and 0 bases from J, leaving 5 bases between. Germline CDR1 is MNHEY and CDR2 is SMNVEV (reference sequence). The CDR3 is made up of 14 amino acids. The chain's CDR3 is CASSLSWVNTEAFF. The CDR3, as DNA: TGTGCCAGCAGTTTATCATGGGTGAACACTGAAGCTTTCTTT.

V gene TRBV28 combines with J gene TRBJ2-7; 7 nucleotides match TRBD1. This CDR3 has 16 residues. V dropped 6 bases and J dropped 2; count of bases not matched to a gene: 13. Germline lookup yields CDR1 MDHEN and CDR2 SYDVKM. The CDR3 DNA follows: TGTGCCAGCAGCCCCCGAGGACAGGCAATAACCTACGAGCAGTACTTC. Protein sequence: CASSPRGQAITYEQYF.

J is TRBJ1-1 and V is TRBV20-1; the D is unclear. V was shortened by 5 bases and J by 10 bases, with 14 bases between the two germline ends. Germline CDR1 DFQATT, CDR2 SNEGSKA (reference sequence). The CDR3 contains 11 residues. The CDR3 nucleotides read TGCAGTGCTTCGCACCGGTCTGGAGCTTTCTTT. This gives the protein CSASHRSGAFF.